This note documents a single TCR beta chain sequence. V lost 0 bases and J lost 9, with 6 bases in between. Looked up from germline, CDR1 is LNHNV and CDR2 is YYDKDF (reference sequence). The CDR3 runs to 12 residues. Produced via immunoSEQ multiplex PCR; TCRdb's table is partial and in-frame only. The sample has more than 2,000,000 clones, around nine tenths seen once; the top ten hold about 0.13%. These data originate in a study of shared clonotypes between healthy human individuals. The chain combines TRBV15 with TRBJ2-1; no clear D gene. This TCR derives from a man between 18 and 35 years old in good health. Sequencing input: naive CD4+ T cells sorted from blood. Subset specified: CD45RA+ positively selected. CDR3 in DNA: TGTGCCACCAGCAGAGAAAGAAGTGAGCAGTTCTTC. Translating gives CATSRERSEQFF. Full variable domain (outside the CDR3, taken from reference TRBV15 and TRBJ2-1): DAMVIQNPRYQVTQFGKPVTLSCSQTLNHNVMYWYQQKSSQAPKLLFHYYDKDFNNEADTPDNFQSRRPNTSFCFLDIRSPGLGDTAMYLCATSRERSEQFFGPGTRLTVL.